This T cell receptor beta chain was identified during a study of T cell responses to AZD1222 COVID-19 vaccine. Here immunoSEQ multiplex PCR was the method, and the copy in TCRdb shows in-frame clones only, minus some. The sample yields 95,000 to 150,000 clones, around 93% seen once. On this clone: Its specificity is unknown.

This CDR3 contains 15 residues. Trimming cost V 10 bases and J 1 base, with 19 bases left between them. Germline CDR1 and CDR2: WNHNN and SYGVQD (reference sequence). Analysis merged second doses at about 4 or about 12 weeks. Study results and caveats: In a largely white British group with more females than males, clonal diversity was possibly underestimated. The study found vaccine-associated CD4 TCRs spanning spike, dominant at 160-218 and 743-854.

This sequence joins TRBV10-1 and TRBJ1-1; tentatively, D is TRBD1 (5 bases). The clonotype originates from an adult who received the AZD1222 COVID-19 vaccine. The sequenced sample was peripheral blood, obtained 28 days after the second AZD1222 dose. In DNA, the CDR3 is TGCGCCAACCGACCCGGGGGACCGACGAACACTGAAGCTTTCTTT. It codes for CANRPGGPTNTEAFF.